This entry lists 13 T cell receptor beta chains sequenced from one sample in a study of shared clonotypes between healthy human individuals. Method: immunoSEQ multiplex PCR; TCRdb's copy keeps in-frame clones and lacks some. The sample has about 1.5 million clones; more than 95% are singletons. Sequencing used naive CD4+ T cells sorted from blood. Subset described: CD45RA+ positively selected. The receptors were gathered from a young man in good health.

The chain recombines TRBV6-1 with TRBJ1-3, with D perhaps matching TRBD1 (5 bases). Per the germline V gene, CDR1 is MNHNS and CDR2 is SASEGT. This CDR3 is built from 16 residues. Trimming shortened V by 4 bases and J by 4 bases, and 17 bases separated the two germline ends. CDR3 DNA sequence: TGTGCCAGCAGTGGGGCCGGGACCCCGGGCGGAAACACCATATATTTT. It specifies CASSGAGTPGGNTIYF.

V is TRBV29-1 and J is TRBJ2-5; either TRBD1 or TRBD2 may supply D (5 bases each). This CDR3 is 14 amino acids long. V lost 3 bases, J lost 4 bases, and 15 bases lay in between. CDR1 SQVTM and CDR2 ANQGSEA come from the germline V gene. CDR3 coding DNA: TGCAGCGTTGATTCTCAGGAGAGGGGAGAGACCCAGTACTTC. Its translation is CSVDSQERGETQYF. The variable domain in full, with the rest retrieved from reference TRBV29-1 and TRBJ2-5, is SAVISQKPSRDICQRGTSLTIQCQVDSQVTMMFWYRQQPGQSLTLIATANQGSEATYESGFVIDKFPISRPNLTFSTLTVSNMSPEDSSIYLCSVDSQERGETQYFGPGTRLLVL.

The CDR3 loop is CASSGGPGEKLFF. In nucleotides, the CDR3 is TGTGCCAGCAGCGGGGGACCAGGTGAAAAACTGTTTTTT. The chain employs TRBV9 and TRBJ1-4; D is possibly TRBD1 (5 bases). V was cut by 3 bases and J by 7 bases, with 10 bases left in between. The CDR3 contains 13 residues. CDR1 is SGDLS, CDR2 YYNGEE, per germline.

The chain joins TRBV5-1 to TRBJ2-6, with 8 bases fitting TRBD1. Germline values: CDR1 SGHRS, CDR2 YFSETQ. J lost 2 bases, V lost 0 bases, and 4 bases had no gene match. The CDR3 has 17 amino acids. DNA for the CDR3: TGCGCCAGCAGCTTGGGGACAGGGTCTGCTGGGGCCAACGTCCTGACTTTC. It specifies CASSLGTGSAGANVLTF.

V is TRBV19 and J is TRBJ2-3, with D maybe TRBD2 (6 bases). The germline V gene encodes CDR1 LNHDA and CDR2 SQIVND (reference sequence). This CDR3 contains 16 residues. V was cut by 0 bases and J by 2 bases, with 12 bases left in between. Written as DNA, the CDR3 is TGTGCCAGTAGTATAGAGCGGGACTGGAACACAGATACGCAGTATTTT. It specifies CASSIERDWNTDTQYF.

About this clone: The sample contains more than one DNA sequence encoding this CDR3. The chain carries TRBV5-1 and TRBJ1-1, with D unresolved. The CDR3 is made up of 14 amino acids. V dropped 1 base and J dropped 0 bases, with 7 bases sitting between them. CDR1 and CDR2 (germline): SGHRS, YFSETQ. CDR3 sequence: CASSLSGMNTEAFF. The DNA of the CDR3 is TGCGCCAGCAGCTTGTCGGGAATGAACACTGAAGCTTTCTTT.

This sequence joins TRBV9 and TRBJ2-5; D gene unclear. From germline, CDR1 is SGDLS and CDR2 YYNGEE. With 0 bases removed from V and 5 bases from J, the gap between germline ends came to 8 bases. The CDR3 is 13 residues long. The CDR3 loop is CASSVELRETQYF. The CDR3 nucleotides are TGTGCCAGCAGCGTAGAATTACGGGAGACCCAGTACTTC. Full variable domain (rest looked up from reference TRBV9 and TRBJ2-5): DSGVTQTPKHLITATGQRVTLRCSPRSGDLSVYWYQQSLDQGLQFLIQYYNGEERAKGNILERFSAQQFPDLHSELNLSSLELGDSALYFCASSVELRETQYFGPGTRLLVL.

The chain employs TRBV6-6 and TRBJ1-5, with TRBD1 as a possible D gene (6 bases). This CDR3 has 16 residues. The V gene's germline CDR1 is MNHNY and CDR2 SVGAGI (reference sequence). V lost 4 bases and J lost 2, with 15 bases in between. The CDR3 sequence: CASSSTGFSGNQPQHF. In nucleotides, the CDR3 is TGTGCCAGCAGTTCAACAGGGTTTTCAGGCAATCAGCCCCAGCATTTT.

This clone was counted once. The same CDR3 also results from other DNA sequences found in this sample. The chain has TRBV5-1 and TRBJ2-5; no definite D call. In germline, CDR1 is SGHRS, CDR2 YFSETQ. The V end lost 4 bases, the J end lost 4 bases, and 8 bases lay between the germline ends. This CDR3 region has 12 residues. The DNA of the CDR3 is TGCGCCAGCAGCCTTAAAGGAGAGACCCAGTACTTC. It yields the protein CASSLKGETQYF. The entire variable domain, with the rest obtained from reference TRBV5-1 and TRBJ2-5, is as follows: KAGVTQTPRYLIKTRGQQVTLSCSPISGHRSVSWYQQTPGQGLQFLFEYFSETQRNKGNFPGRFSGRQFSNSRSEMNVSTLELGDSALYLCASSLKGETQYFGPGTRLLVL.

This clone was recorded once. The gene calls are TRBV27 and TRBJ2-3; D possibly corresponds to TRBD2 (6 bases). This CDR3 is 13 amino acids long. Per the germline V gene, CDR1 is MNHEY and CDR2 is SMNVEV (reference sequence). Trimming took 4 bases from V and 4 from J, leaving 9 bases between them. Here the CDR3 DNA reads TGTGCCAGCAGTTCAGGACTATCAGATACGCAGTATTTT. It translates to CASSSGLSDTQYF.

The chain carries TRBV7-6 and TRBJ2-7; D is undetermined. The CDR3 runs to 13 residues. V was trimmed by 4 bases and J by 6 bases, leaving 13 bases between them. From germline, CDR1 is SGHVS and CDR2 FNYEAQ. The chain's CDR3 is CASSSIRFSEQYF. CDR3 sequence (DNA): TGTGCCAGCAGCTCAATTAGGTTTAGCGAGCAGTACTTC.

The genes are TRBV5-1 and TRBJ2-3, with 12 bases lining up with TRBD2. V shed 0 bases and J 6 bases; nucleotides not matched to a gene: 2. The germline CDR1 and CDR2 sequences are SGHRS and YFSETQ. This CDR3 is 15 amino acids long. CDR3 sequence (DNA): TGCGCCAGCAGCTTGGCTAGCGGGAGGGGCGATACGCAGTATTTT. Its protein is CASSLASGRGDTQYF.

The chain combines TRBV5-1 with TRBJ2-1; D is unresolved. This CDR3 region has 13 residues. V dropped 5 bases and J dropped 6 bases, with 12 bases sitting between them. Germline CDR1 SGHRS, CDR2 YFSETQ. In DNA, the CDR3 is TGCGCCAGCAGACCGGACCAACGCAATGAGCAGTTCTTC. This translates into CASRPDQRNEQFF. Full variable domain (outside the CDR3, taken from reference TRBV5-1 and TRBJ2-1): KAGVTQTPRYLIKTRGQQVTLSCSPISGHRSVSWYQQTPGQGLQFLFEYFSETQRNKGNFPGRFSGRQFSNSRSEMNVSTLELGDSALYLCASRPDQRNEQFFGPGTRLTVL.